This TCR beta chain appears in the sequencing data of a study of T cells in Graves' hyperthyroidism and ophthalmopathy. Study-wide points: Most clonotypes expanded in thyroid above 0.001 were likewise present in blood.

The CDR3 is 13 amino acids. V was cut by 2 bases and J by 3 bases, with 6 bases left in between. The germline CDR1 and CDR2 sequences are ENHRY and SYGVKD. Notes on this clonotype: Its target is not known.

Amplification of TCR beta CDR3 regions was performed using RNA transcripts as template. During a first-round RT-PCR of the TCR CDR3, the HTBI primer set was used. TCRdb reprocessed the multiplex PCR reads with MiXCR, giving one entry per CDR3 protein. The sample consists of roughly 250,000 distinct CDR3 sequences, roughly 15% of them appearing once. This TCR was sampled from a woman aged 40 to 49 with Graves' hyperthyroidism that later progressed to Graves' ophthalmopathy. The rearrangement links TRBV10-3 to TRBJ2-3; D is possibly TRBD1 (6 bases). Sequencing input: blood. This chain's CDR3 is CAISEDRTDTQYF. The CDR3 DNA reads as TGTGCCATCAGTGAGGACAGGACAGATACGCAGTATTTT.